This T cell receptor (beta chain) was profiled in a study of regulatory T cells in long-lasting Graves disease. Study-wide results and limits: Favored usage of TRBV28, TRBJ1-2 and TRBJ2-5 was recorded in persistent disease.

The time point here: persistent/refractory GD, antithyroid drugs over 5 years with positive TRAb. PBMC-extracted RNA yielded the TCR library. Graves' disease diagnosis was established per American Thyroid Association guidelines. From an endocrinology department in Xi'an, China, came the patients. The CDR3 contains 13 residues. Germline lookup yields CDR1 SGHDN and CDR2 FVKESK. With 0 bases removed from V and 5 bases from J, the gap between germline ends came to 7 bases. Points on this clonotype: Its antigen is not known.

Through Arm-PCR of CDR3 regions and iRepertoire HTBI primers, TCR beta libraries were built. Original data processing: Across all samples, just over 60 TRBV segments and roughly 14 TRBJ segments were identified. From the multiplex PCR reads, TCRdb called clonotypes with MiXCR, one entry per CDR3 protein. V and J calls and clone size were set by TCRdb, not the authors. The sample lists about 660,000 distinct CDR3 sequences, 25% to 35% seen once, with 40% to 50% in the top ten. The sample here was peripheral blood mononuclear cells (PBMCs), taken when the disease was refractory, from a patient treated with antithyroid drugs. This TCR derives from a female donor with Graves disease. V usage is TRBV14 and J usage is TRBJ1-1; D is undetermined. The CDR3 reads CASSQEYATEAFF. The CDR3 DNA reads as TGTGCCAGCAGCCAAGAATACGCTACTGAAGCTTTCTTT.